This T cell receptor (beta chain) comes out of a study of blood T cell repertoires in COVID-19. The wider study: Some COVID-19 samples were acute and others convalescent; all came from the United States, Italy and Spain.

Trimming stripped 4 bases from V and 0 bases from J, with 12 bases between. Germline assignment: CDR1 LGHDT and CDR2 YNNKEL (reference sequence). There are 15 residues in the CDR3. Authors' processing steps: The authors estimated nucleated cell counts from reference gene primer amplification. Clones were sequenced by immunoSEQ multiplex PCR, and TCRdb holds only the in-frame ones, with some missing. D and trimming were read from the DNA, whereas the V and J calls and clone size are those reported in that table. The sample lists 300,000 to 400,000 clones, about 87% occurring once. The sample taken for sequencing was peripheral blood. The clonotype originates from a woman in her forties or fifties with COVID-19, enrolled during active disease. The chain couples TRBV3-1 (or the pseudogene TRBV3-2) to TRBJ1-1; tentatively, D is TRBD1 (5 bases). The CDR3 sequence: CASSPGGRLNTEAFF. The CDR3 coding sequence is TGTGCCAGCAGCCCTGGGGGGAGGTTGAACACTGAAGCTTTCTTT.